The rows below give T cell receptor beta chains drawn from one sample of a study of OX40 agonist ivuxolimab in advanced cancers. The repertoire was sequenced with immunoSEQ multiplex PCR; TCRdb's copy has only in-frame clones and lacks some. The repertoire consists of tens of thousands of clones, with roughly nine tenths occurring once and the leading ten covering roughly 25%. The material sequenced was CD4+ or CD8+ T cells sorted from blood, taken in a trial of the OX40 agonist ivuxolimab. The origin of the receptors is an adult with an advanced solid tumor such as melanoma, head and neck, liver or kidney cancer. CDR3s include the opening cysteine and the closing phenylalanine or tryptophan. The order of the fields is clone size, J gene, V gene, D gene, CDR3 protein, CDR3 DNA. The D gene is left open where the match is weak. For some rows the clone size is stated as once, few or many, or as a class when expanded; others skip it.

clone size: -
J gene: TRBJ1-1
V gene: TRBV19
D gene: -
CDR3 protein: CASNPTGRTEAFF
CDR3 DNA: TGTGCCAGTAACCCGACAGGCCGGACTGAAGCTTTCTTT

clone size: -
J gene: TRBJ2-7
V gene: TRBV9
D gene: -
CDR3 protein: CASSAGGGTYEQYF
CDR3 DNA: TGTGCCAGCAGCGCCGGAGGCGGGACCTACGAGCAGTACTTC

clone size: -
J gene: TRBJ1-1
V gene: TRBV15
D gene: -
CDR3 protein: CATSMGVSTEAFF
CDR3 DNA: TGTGCCACCAGCATGGGGGTTTCCACTGAAGCTTTCTTT

clone size: -
J gene: TRBJ1-1
V gene: TRBV14
D gene: TRBD1
CDR3 protein: CASSQEGGSEAFF
CDR3 DNA: TGTGCCAGCAGCCAAGAAGGGGGCTCTGAAGCTTTCTTT

clone size: -
J gene: TRBJ2-2
V gene: TRBV10-3
D gene: TRBD1
CDR3 protein: CAISPTGGDTGELFF
CDR3 DNA: TGTGCCATCAGCCCGACAGGGGGTGACACCGGGGAGCTGTTTTTT

clone size: few
J gene: TRBJ1-6
V gene: TRBV11-3
D gene: -
CDR3 protein: CASSLGSGILHF
CDR3 DNA: TGTGCCAGCAGCTTAGGTAGCGGCATTCTCCACTTT

clone size: -
J gene: TRBJ2-1
V gene: TRBV4-1
D gene: TRBD2
CDR3 protein: CASSQVPGLAGDLNNEQFF
CDR3 DNA: TGCGCCAGCAGCCAAGTTCCGGGACTAGCGGGAGACCTTAACAATGAGCAGTTCTTC

clone size: -
J gene: TRBJ1-2
V gene: TRBV9
D gene: TRBD1
CDR3 protein: CASSAGQGVGGYTF
CDR3 DNA: TGTGCCAGCAGCGCGGGACAGGGGGTCGGCGGCTACACCTTC

clone size: -
J gene: TRBJ1-1
V gene: TRBV19
D gene: TRBD1
CDR3 protein: CASRITGGEAFF
CDR3 DNA: TGTGCCAGTAGAATAACAGGGGGTGAAGCTTTCTTT

clone size: -
J gene: TRBJ2-7
V gene: TRBV19
D gene: TRBD1
CDR3 protein: CASSVTGGYEQYF
CDR3 DNA: TGTGCCAGTAGTGTGACAGGGGGGTACGAGCAGTACTTC

clone size: once
J gene: TRBJ1-2
V gene: TRBV6-5
D gene: TRBD1
CDR3 protein: CASRGQGNYGYTF
CDR3 DNA: TGTGCCAGCAGAGGACAGGGGAACTATGGCTACACCTTC

clone size: -
J gene: TRBJ2-3
V gene: TRBV2
D gene: -
CDR3 protein: CASMWGQGTDTQYF
CDR3 DNA: TGTGCCAGCATGTGGGGGCAAGGCACAGATACGCAGTATTTT

clone size: -
J gene: TRBJ2-7
V gene: TRBV4-1
D gene: -
CDR3 protein: CASSTTYEQYF
CDR3 DNA: TGCGCCAGCAGCACTACCTACGAGCAGTACTTC

clone size: once
J gene: TRBJ1-5
V gene: TRBV10-2
D gene: -
CDR3 protein: CASSESEWQPQHF
CDR3 DNA: TGCGCCAGCAGTGAGTCGGAGTGGCAGCCCCAGCATTTT

clone size: -
J gene: TRBJ2-7
V gene: TRBV6-1
D gene: -
CDR3 protein: CASSEFRVLTYEQYF
CDR3 DNA: TGTGCCAGCAGTGAATTCAGGGTCCTGACCTACGAGCAGTACTTC

clone size: few
J gene: TRBJ1-2
V gene: TRBV4-1
D gene: -
CDR3 protein: CASSQVGRVGYTF
CDR3 DNA: TGCGCCAGCAGCCAAGTGGGTCGAGTAGGCTACACCTTC

clone size: -
J gene: TRBJ1-2
V gene: TRBV28
D gene: -
CDR3 protein: CASSPPTQKDGYTF
CDR3 DNA: TGTGCCAGCAGTCCCCCGACGCAAAAGGACGGCTACACCTTC

clone size: -
J gene: TRBJ2-2
V gene: TRBV30
D gene: -
CDR3 protein: CATEGRTGELFF
CDR3 DNA: TGTGCCACGGAGGGGCGAACCGGGGAGCTGTTTTTT

clone size: few
J gene: TRBJ2-1
V gene: TRBV6-6
D gene: -
CDR3 protein: CAYGRSKDEQFF
CDR3 DNA: TGTGCCTACGGACGGTCTAAGGATGAGCAGTTCTTC

clone size: -
J gene: TRBJ1-2
V gene: TRBV5-4
D gene: -
CDR3 protein: CASSRKGWNYGYTF
CDR3 DNA: TGTGCCAGCAGCCGAAAGGGGTGGAACTATGGCTACACCTTC

clone size: -
J gene: TRBJ2-5
V gene: TRBV6-1
D gene: -
CDR3 protein: CATTYWGVWETQYF
CDR3 DNA: TGTGCCACCACATATTGGGGGGTCTGGGAGACCCAGTACTTC

clone size: -
J gene: TRBJ2-2
V gene: TRBV2
D gene: -
CDR3 protein: CASSEGRYTNTGELFF
CDR3 DNA: TGTGCCAGCAGTGAAGGACGGTATACGAACACCGGGGAGCTGTTTTTT

clone size: -
J gene: TRBJ1-3
V gene: TRBV29-1
D gene: -
CDR3 protein: CSVEDRSSGNTIYF
CDR3 DNA: TGCAGCGTTGAAGATCGTAGCTCTGGAAACACCATATATTTT